This TCR beta chain was sequenced during a study of tissue T cells after allogeneic stem cell transplantation. Overall study results and limits: Anatomically similar tissues had similar TCR repertoires within each patient. Alloreactivity or antigen specificity of tissue TCRs was not determined; some clones might be host cells. Tissue-detected TCR repertoire was only partly captured by blood and spleen T cells.

The CDR3 sequence is 15 residues long. The germline gives CDR1 KGHPV, CDR2 FQNQEV (reference sequence). With 6 bases clipped from V and 3 bases from J, the junction kept 4 bases outside the gene matches. As to this clone: The antigen is undetermined. The genes and germline here are from mouse. The read terminates 1 residue before the CDR3 end, so the remaining end is supplied by the germline J gene.

Sequenced by immunoSEQ multiplex PCR; TCRdb stores in-frame clones only, minus some. The sample holds thousands of clones, 36% seen once. The time point: mouse harvest day 14 after allogeneic transplant. Mouse grafts combined 10^7 T-cell-depleted bone marrow cells with 10^6 splenic CD5+ T cells. V gene TRBV26 combines with J gene TRBJ2-1, with 11 positions matching TRBD2. The sample comprised skin. This clonotype originated in a female BALB/c mouse given C57BL/6 T cells with graft-versus-host disease after an allogeneic hematopoietic cell transplant. Incomplete CDR3 DNA: TGTGCCAGCAGACGGACTGGGGGGATCTATGCTGAGCAGTTC. This codes for CASRRTGGIYAEQF. The CDR3 reads in full as CASRRTGGIYAEQFF.